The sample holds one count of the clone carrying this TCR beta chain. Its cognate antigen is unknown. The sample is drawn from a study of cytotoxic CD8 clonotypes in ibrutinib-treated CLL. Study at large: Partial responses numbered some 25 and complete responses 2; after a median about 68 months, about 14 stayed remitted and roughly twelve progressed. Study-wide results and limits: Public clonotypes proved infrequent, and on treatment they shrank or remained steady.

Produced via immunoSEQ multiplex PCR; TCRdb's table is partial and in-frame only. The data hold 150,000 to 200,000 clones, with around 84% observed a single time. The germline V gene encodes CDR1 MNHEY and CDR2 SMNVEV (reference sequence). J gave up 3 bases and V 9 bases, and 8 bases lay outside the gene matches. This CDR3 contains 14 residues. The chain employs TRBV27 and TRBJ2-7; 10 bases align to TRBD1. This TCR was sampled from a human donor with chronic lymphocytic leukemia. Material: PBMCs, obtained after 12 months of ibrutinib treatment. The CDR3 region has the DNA TGTGCCAGTCAAGGGACAGGGGTAGGCTACGAGCAGTACTTC. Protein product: CASQGTGVGYEQYF.